This T cell receptor beta chain was identified in a study of blood T cell repertoires in COVID-19. Study-level information: Acute and convalescent COVID-19 specimens originated in the United States, Italy and Spain. PBMCs, B-cell-depleted T cells, or T cells were the source of the cDNA or gDNA that made up the material.

Profiled with immunoSEQ multiplex PCR; TCRdb holds only in-frame clones, not every one. The sample comprises over 95,000 clones, 65% to 85% of which are singletons, and 17% rests with the top ten. This receptor was taken from a woman aged 55-69 years with acute or convalescent COVID-19. Material: peripheral blood.

The CDR3 sequence is CASSLNGGAWVNEQFF. For the CDR3, the DNA is TGCGCCAGCAGCTTGAACGGGGGGGCCTGGGTGAATGAGCAGTTCTTC. The genes are TRBV5-1 and TRBJ2-1; 8 bases match TRBD2. This CDR3 spans 16 amino acids. In germline, CDR1 is SGHRS, CDR2 YFSETQ. J gave up 7 bases and V 1 base, and 10 bases lay outside the gene matches.